The clone carrying this TCR beta chain was observed a few times. Its antigen is currently unknown. This specimen belongs to a study of T-cell memory formation after mild COVID-19. Study-wide results and limits: CD4+ contracting clones were found mainly in CM and EM, and CD8+ ones in EMRA. That cross-reactive memory joined was suggested by some responding clones appearing in pre-infection memory.

Germline loops: CDR1 MNHEY, CDR2 SVGEGT. This CDR3 region has 14 residues. The ends lost 6 bases at V and 1 base at J; junction bases unmatched: 5. TCRdb redid the calling of the 5' RACE reads with MiXCR, one entry per CDR3 protein. The sample has about half a million distinct CDR3 sequences; 15% to 20% are singletons. The material sequenced was PBMCs or a T cell subset sorted from them (not recorded which). This clonotype was sampled from an adult woman who had mild COVID-19 (a few samples of this study predate the infection). Cell type and time point are not known. J is TRBJ2-7 and V is TRBV6-2 or TRBV6-3; 8 bases match TRBD2. Written as DNA, the CDR3 is TGTGCCAGCAGCCGTAGCGGGAATTCCTACGAGCAGTACTTC. Protein sequence: CASSRSGNSYEQYF.